This T cell receptor (beta chain) derives from a study of response to subunit inactivated influenza vaccine. Notes on the study in general: T cells newly recruited by each seasonal influenza vaccination are few, the authors suggested.

Trimming removed 3 bases at V and 2 bases at J, with 10 bases between. This CDR3 is built from 13 residues. Germline V gene sequence: CDR1 SQVTM, CDR2 ANQGSEA. Only a few counts were recorded for this clonotype. Its specificity is unknown. Each CDR3 protein is one row after TCRdb ran MiXCR on the RT-PCR reads. Among about 500,000 distinct CDR3 sequences listed, approximately 7.7% were seen once. The material was PBMCs from blood, obtained 23 months after vaccination. The TCR sequence derives from a man in his fifties or sixties who received an inactivated influenza vaccine. The chain combines TRBV29-1 with TRBJ2-5, with D possibly being TRBD2 (7 bases). The CDR3 reads CSVDRGGQETQYF. CDR3 nucleotide sequence: TGCAGCGTTGATAGGGGGGGGCAAGAGACCCAGTACTTC.